This T cell receptor beta chain originates from a study of T cells in Graves' hyperthyroidism and ophthalmopathy. Study-wide background: The blood sample was taken at first diagnosis, before treatment began.

Fresh peripheral blood, around 9.3 ml of it, supplied the PBMCs. This clonotype was seen ten or more times. Its specificity is not known. The source material, RNA transcripts, was used to amplify TCR beta CDR3 regions. An initial round of RT-PCR targeting the TCR CDR3 relied on the HTBI primer set. TCRdb itself ran the multiplex PCR reads through MiXCR, one entry per CDR3 protein. The sample shows 200,000 to 250,000 distinct CDR3 sequences, about a sixth of them seen only once. CDR3 size: 17 residues. V dropped 0 bases and J dropped 2 bases, with 15 bases sitting between them. Germline V gives CDR1 LGHNT, CDR2 FRNRAP. Study-level findings and limits: Ophthalmopathy cases were set apart from stable hyperthyroidism by a 13 V-J model.

Sample: blood. This chain joins TRBV12-5 and TRBJ2-3; no firm D call. This TCR was sampled from a woman aged 45-65 years with Graves' hyperthyroidism. The CDR3 region is CASGLVLPGVNTDTQYF. The CDR3 DNA is TGTGCTAGTGGTTTGGTACTGCCGGGCGTAAACACAGATACGCAGTATTTT.